This T cell receptor beta chain derives from a study of human T cells and chemical hapten exposure. This sample's time point: pre-sensitization, week 0. Specified treatment: therapeutic diphenylcyclopropenone sensitization with weekly scalp DPC. This clonotype showed up just a few times. CDR3 length: 16 amino acids. Germline CDR1 and CDR2: KGHSH and LQKENI. V lost 0 bases and J 2 bases, leaving 11 bases between the germline ends. MiXCR, run by TCRdb on the RACE reads, gives a single entry per CDR3 protein. The data hold roughly 120,000 distinct CDR3 sequences, with roughly 13% observed a single time. The sample in question was whole blood, obtained in connection with sensitization to the hapten diphenylcyclopropenone (DPC). The sequence was collected from a woman between 18 and 29 years old with alopecia areata. Some clones in this sample may be carry-over from other donors' samples. V usage is TRBV18 and J usage is TRBJ1-3; D might be TRBD1 (5 bases). CDR3 region: CASSPPWDLAGNTIYF. As DNA, the CDR3 is TGTGCCAGCTCACCACCGTGGGACTTAGCTGGAAACACCATATATTTT.